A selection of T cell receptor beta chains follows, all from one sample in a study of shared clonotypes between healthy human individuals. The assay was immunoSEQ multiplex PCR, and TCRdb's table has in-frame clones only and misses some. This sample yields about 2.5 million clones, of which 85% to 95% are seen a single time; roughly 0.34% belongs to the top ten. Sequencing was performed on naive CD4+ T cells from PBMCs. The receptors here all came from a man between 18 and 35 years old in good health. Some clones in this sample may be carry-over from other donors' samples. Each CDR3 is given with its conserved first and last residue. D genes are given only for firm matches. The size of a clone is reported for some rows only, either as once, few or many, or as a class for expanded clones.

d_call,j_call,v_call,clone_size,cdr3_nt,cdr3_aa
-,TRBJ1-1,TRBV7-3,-,TGTGCCAGCAGCTTGTACAGGTACACTGAAGCTTTCTTT,CASSLYRYTEAFF
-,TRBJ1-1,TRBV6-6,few,TGTGCCAGCAGTTATTTCGACAGGAACACTGAAGCTTTCTTT,CASSYFDRNTEAFF
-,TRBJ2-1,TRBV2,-,TGTGCCAGCAGAGAGACCCGAAAGTTCTTC,CASRETRKFF
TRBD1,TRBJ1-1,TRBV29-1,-,TGCAGCGTCAAACCGGGACAGGAGAACACTGAAGCTTTCTTT,CSVKPGQENTEAFF
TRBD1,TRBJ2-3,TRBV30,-,TGTGCCTGGGAGGGACAGGGGGGTAGCACAGATACGCAGTATTTT,CAWEGQGGSTDTQYF
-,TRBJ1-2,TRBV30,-,TGTGCCTGGGGGGGTAACTATGGCTACACCTTC,CAWGGNYGYTF
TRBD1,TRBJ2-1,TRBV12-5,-,TGTGCTAGTGGTTTGGTAAGAGGGACAGGGTTTGGTGAGCAGTTCTTC,CASGLVRGTGFGEQFF
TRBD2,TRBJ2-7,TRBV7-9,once,TGTGCCAGCAGCTTAGTCGGAGCGGGAGGCTACGAGCAGTACTTC,CASSLVGAGGYEQYF
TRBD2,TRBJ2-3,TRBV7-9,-,TGTGCCAGCAGCTGGCCTAGCGGTTATACAGATACGCAGTATTTT,CASSWPSGYTDTQYF
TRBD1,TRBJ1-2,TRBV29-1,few,TGCAGCGTAGATTCCCTGGGGACAGGGCCCGGACACTTC,CSVDSLGTGPGHF
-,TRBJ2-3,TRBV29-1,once,TGCAGCGTCCCGGGACTGACTCGTGCAGATACGCAGTATTTT,CSVPGLTRADTQYF
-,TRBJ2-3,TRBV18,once,TGTGCCAGCCGCGGACCTACCGGGAAGGGGGGCCTTGGAGATACGCAGTATTTT,CASRGPTGKGGLGDTQYF
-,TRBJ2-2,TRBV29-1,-,TGCAGCGTTGGCCCGGGCGCAGGCACCGGGGAGCTGTTTTTT,CSVGPGAGTGELFF
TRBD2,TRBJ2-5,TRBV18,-,TGTGCCAGCTCACCTTTCAGACTAGCGGGAGAAGAGACCCAGTACTTC,CASSPFRLAGEETQYF
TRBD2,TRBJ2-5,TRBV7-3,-,TGTGCCAGCAGCCCTAGCGGGATGTACCAAGAGACCCAGTACTTC,CASSPSGMYQETQYF
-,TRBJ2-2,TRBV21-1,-,TGTGCCAGCAGCAACTGGGGGACAGGGGGGACCGGGGAGCTGTTTTTT,CASSNWGTGGTGELFF
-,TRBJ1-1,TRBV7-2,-,TGTGCCAGCAGCCCGTACACTGAAGCTTTCTTT,CASSPYTEAFF
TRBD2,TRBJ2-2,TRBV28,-,TGTGCCAGCAGGCCGGGAGGGAACACCGGGGAGCTGTTTTTT,CASRPGGNTGELFF
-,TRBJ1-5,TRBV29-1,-,TGCAGCGTTTTCACGGCCCGGGGGCAGCCCCAGCATTTT,CSVFTARGQPQHF
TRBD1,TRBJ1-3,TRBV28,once,TGTGCCAGCAGTTTAATGGGGGGGACAGACTCTGGAAACACCATATATTTT,CASSLMGGTDSGNTIYF
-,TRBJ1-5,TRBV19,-,TGTGCCAGTAGTTCCTTGCGGGGGCGATCGGGTAGCAATCAGCCCCAGCATTTT,CASSSLRGRSGSNQPQHF
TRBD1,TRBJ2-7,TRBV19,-,TGTGCCAGTAGTACCCGGACAGGGTACTACGAGCAGTACTTC,CASSTRTGYYEQYF
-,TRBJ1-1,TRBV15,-,TGTGCCACCAGCAGAAAACCCCGGGGGGGGTGGACTGAAGCTTTCTTT,CATSRKPRGGWTEAFF
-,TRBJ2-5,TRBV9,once,TGTGCCAGCAGCGTCGGGACGTCAGAGACCCAGTACTTC,CASSVGTSETQYF
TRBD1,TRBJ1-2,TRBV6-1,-,TGTGCCAGCAGGACAGGGGGAGTTGGTGGCTACACCTTC,CASRTGGVGGYTF
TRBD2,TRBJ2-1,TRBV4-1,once,TGCGCCAGCAGCCAAGATCTACTAGCGGGAACTTATGAGCAGTTCTTC,CASSQDLLAGTYEQFF
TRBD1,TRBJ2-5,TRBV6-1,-,TGTGCCAGCAGTTTGGACAGGTTATCGGGAGAGACCCAGTACTTC,CASSLDRLSGETQYF
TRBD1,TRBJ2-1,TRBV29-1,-,TGCAGCGTTGATAAGGGGGACAGGGTGAATGAGCAGTTCTTC,CSVDKGDRVNEQFF
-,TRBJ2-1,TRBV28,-,TGTGCCAGCAGCTCCCTAATGAGGAGGGGGAATGAGCAGTTCTTC,CASSSLMRRGNEQFF
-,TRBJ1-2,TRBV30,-,TGTGCCTGGAGTGTACCAGTCGGCGTGTGGACAGTACGCTATGGCTACACCTTC,CAWSVPVGVWTVRYGYTF
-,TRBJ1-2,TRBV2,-,TGTGCCAGCAGTGGCGGGCCGGTAAATGGCTACACCTTC,CASSGGPVNGYTF
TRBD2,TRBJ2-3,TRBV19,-,TGTGCCAGTACCCTTAGCGGGAGCACAGATACGCAGTATTTT,CASTLSGSTDTQYF
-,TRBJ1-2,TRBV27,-,TGTGCCAGCAGTTTATTCTCCGAGACAGGCTATGGCTACACCTTC,CASSLFSETGYGYTF
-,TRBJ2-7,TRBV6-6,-,TGTGCCAGCAGGGAGGCAGGCTACGAGCAGTACTTC,CASREAGYEQYF
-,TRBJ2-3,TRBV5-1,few,TGCGCCAGCAGCTTGGCCGACAGCACAGATACGCAGTATTTT,CASSLADSTDTQYF
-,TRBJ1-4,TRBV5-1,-,TGCGCCAGCAGTCCGGTCATTGGCCCTAATGAAAAACTGTTTTTT,CASSPVIGPNEKLFF
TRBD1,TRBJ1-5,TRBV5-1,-,TGCGCCAGCAGCCAGACGACAGGGGTTGATCAGCCCCAGCATTTT,CASSQTTGVDQPQHF
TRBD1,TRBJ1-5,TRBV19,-,TGTGCCAGTACTAGGGGGCCCCATCAGCCCCAGCATTTT,CASTRGPHQPQHF
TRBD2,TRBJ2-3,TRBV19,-,TGTGCCAGTAGTAAGGGACTAGCGACAAACACAGATACGCAGTATTTT,CASSKGLATNTDTQYF